Listed below are T cell receptor beta chains from one sample, sequenced in a study of OX40 agonist ivuxolimab in advanced cancers. Clones were read by immunoSEQ multiplex PCR, and TCRdb kept only the in-frame ones, dropping some. The sample has around 40,000 clones; 82% are singletons. The input for sequencing was CD4+ or CD8+ T cells sorted from blood, taken in a trial of the OX40 agonist ivuxolimab. Source of these receptors: an adult with an advanced solid tumor such as melanoma, head and neck, liver or kidney cancer. Each CDR3 is given with its conserved first and last residue. Fields, in order: J gene, V gene, clone size, D gene, CDR3 DNA, CDR3 protein. A D gene is named only where the DNA matches it firmly. Rows may omit the clone size; those that give it use once, few, many or a size class.

>TRBJ1-3|TRBV28|once|.
TGTGCCAGCAGTATACAGGGCGTTCTCTCTGGAAACACCATATATTTT
CASSIQGVLSGNTIYF
>TRBJ2-1|TRBV5-4|once|.
TGTGCCAGCAGCTCCCAGGACGGAAACAATGAGCAGTTCTTC
CASSSQDGNNEQFF
>TRBJ2-1|TRBV7-3|.|TRBD2
TGTGCCAGCAGCCGCAATCCGGGGGGTTATATGAATGAGCAGTTCTTC
CASSRNPGGYMNEQFF
>TRBJ2-7|TRBV5-4|.|.
TGTGCCAGCAGCTGGGCAGGGGCCTACGAGCAGTACTTC
CASSWAGAYEQYF
>TRBJ1-2|TRBV6-5|.|TRBD1
TGTGCCAGCAGTTACTCGGACAGGTCATATGGCTACACCTTC
CASSYSDRSYGYTF
>TRBJ1-3|TRBV30|.|.
TGTGCCTGGAGTCCTCAGGGAAACACCATATATTTT
CAWSPQGNTIYF
>TRBJ2-3|TRBV19|.|TRBD2
TGTGCCAGTAGTCCGCGGGAGGGATTCGCAGATACGCAGTATTTT
CASSPREGFADTQYF
>TRBJ2-7|TRBV18|.|.
TGTGCCAGCTCACCACCTTTACGCTACGAGCAGTACTTC
CASSPPLRYEQYF
>TRBJ2-3|TRBV11-2|.|.
TGTGCCAGCAGCTTACCCTTTACAGTGCTTCCCACAGATACGCAGTATTTT
CASSLPFTVLPTDTQYF
>TRBJ1-5|TRBV30|.|TRBD1
TGTGCCTGGGGAGTACAGGGGGGACAGCCCCAGCATTTT
CAWGVQGGQPQHF
>TRBJ2-1|TRBV6-6|.|.
TGTGCCAGCAGTTACCAAAGGGGCAATGAGCAGTTCTTC
CASSYQRGNEQFF
>TRBJ1-1|TRBV10-3|.|.
TGTGCCACCAAGGCGGCCTATAACACTGAAGCTTTCTTT
CATKAAYNTEAFF
>TRBJ2-7|TRBV6-1|.|.
TGTGCCAGCAGTGAAGCGAACGGCTACGAGCAGTACTTC
CASSEANGYEQYF
>TRBJ2-5|TRBV6-6|.|.
TGTGCCAGCGAACAGTGGCGAGGAGAGACCCAGTACTTC
CASEQWRGETQYF
>TRBJ2-1|TRBV7-2|once|TRBD2
TGTGCCAGCAGCTTAGTTGGCGGGAGGATCAATGAGCAGTTCTTC
CASSLVGGRINEQFF
>TRBJ2-2|TRBV10-1|.|.
TGCGCCAGCAGTCGGGACCTCGGTCACACCGGGGAGCTGTTTTTT
CASSRDLGHTGELFF
>TRBJ1-4|TRBV5-7|.|.
TGTGCCAGCAGCCCCGGACAGACTAATGAAAAACTGTTTTTT
CASSPGQTNEKLFF
>TRBJ1-4|TRBV14|.|.
TGTGCCAGCAGCCCTATAAAAGGGGCGTTTAATGAAAAACTGTTTTTT
CASSPIKGAFNEKLFF
>TRBJ2-1|TRBV27|.|TRBD2
TGTGCCAGCAGTTCAAAGGTGCCGCGATCGGGAGAGCGGGGCAATGAGCAGTTCTTC
CASSSKVPRSGERGNEQFF
>TRBJ1-5|TRBV2|.|.
TGTGCCAGCAGTGAAGAATATCAGCCCCAGCATTTT
CASSEEYQPQHF
>TRBJ2-6|TRBV5-4|.|.
TGTGCCAGCAGCTTGCCTGCCTCAGGGACTGGGGCCAACGTCCTGACTTTC
CASSLPASGTGANVLTF
>TRBJ2-7|TRBV5-1|.|.
TGCGCCAGCAGTAACTACGCCTACGAGCAGTACTTC
CASSNYAYEQYF
>TRBJ1-1|TRBV5-1|.|.
TGCGCCAGCAGCCAATCCGGGACGGAAAACACTGAAGCTTTCTTT
CASSQSGTENTEAFF
>TRBJ1-2|TRBV12-2|.|.
TGTGCAAGCTGGAGTGGGCGGTATGGCTACACCTTC
CASWSGRYGYTF
>TRBJ1-2|TRBV6-1|.|.
TGTGCCAGCAGCCGCGGGGGGAACAACTATGGCTACACCTTC
CASSRGGNNYGYTF
>TRBJ2-6|TRBV28|.|TRBD2
TGTGCCAGCAGCCGCTTGAAGCGGGAGGGAAGCTCTGGGGCCAACGTCCTGACTTTC
CASSRLKREGSSGANVLTF
>TRBJ2-3|TRBV5-6|.|.
TGTGCCAGCAGCTCCAAGCCGACCCCGACGCATACGCAGTATTTT
CASSSKPTPTHTQYF
>TRBJ2-1|TRBV5-1|.|.
TGCGCCAGCAGCTTGGTCCAGGGGCGGAATGAGCAGTTCTTC
CASSLVQGRNEQFF
>TRBJ2-5|TRBV5-4|.|.
TGTGCCAGCAGCTCCTGGACTGGGTTTGAGACCCAGTACTTC
CASSSWTGFETQYF
>TRBJ1-5|TRBV6-1|.|.
TGTGCCAGCCTTCCCTATAGCAATCAGCCCCAGCATTTT
CASLPYSNQPQHF
>TRBJ2-6|TRBV18|.|.
TGTGCCAGCTCAGCCGGGGGGGCCAACGTCCTGACTTTC
CASSAGGANVLTF